In its sample, the clone carrying this T cell receptor (beta chain) was seen many times. The antigen is unknown. Unique molecular identifiers were incorporated when the TCRbeta library was constructed. MiXCR, applied by TCRdb to the PCR reads, yields one record per CDR3 protein. This table holds about 200,000 distinct CDR3 sequences, approximately 6.9% found once. This sample is drawn from a study of T-cell reconstitution after alpha-beta-depleted transplantation in children. The study's findings and limits: T cells produced anew were the main source of T-cell counts and diversity one year after transplant. Reports say that about two months after transplant, the alpha-beta T cells came out of several hundred graft clones that had expanded. Some patients' high day-60 TCRbeta diversity was attributed to recipient cells surviving conditioning.

The receptor was isolated from a boy aged 2 to 9 with acute lymphoblastic leukemia, due to receive a stem cell transplant. The sample consisted of PBMCs, taken before TCRalphabeta/CD19-depleted stem cell transplant.

CDR3 loop: CASTSGLARNEQFF. The CDR3 DNA follows: TGTGCCAGCACCTCCGGACTAGCGAGGAATGAGCAGTTCTTC. The chain links TRBV27 to TRBJ2-1; 9 nucleotides agree with TRBD2. There are 14 residues in the CDR3. V was clipped by 7 bases and J by 7 bases; unmatched bases: 8. Germline-derived CDR1 and CDR2 are MNHEY and SMNVEV (reference sequence).